These T cell receptor beta chains were read from a single sample in a study of cytomegalovirus exposure and HLA in healthy donors. Repertoires were generated with immunoSEQ multiplex PCR, while TCRdb's copy carries only in-frame clones and drops some. Of about 120,000 clones listed, about 72% are singletons. Sequencing was performed on PBMCs. The receptor set was obtained from a man aged 50-60 years in good health and CMV-seropositive. Both conserved end residues are part of each CDR3. D genes are given only for firm matches. The listing skips clone size in some rows; elsewhere it reads once, few, many or a size class.

TRBV4-3	NA	TRBJ1-5	NA	CASSQDRGADQPQHF	TGCGCCAGCAGCCAAGATCGGGGGGCAGATCAGCCCCAGCATTTT
TRBV9	TRBD2	TRBJ2-7	NA	CASSVDALAGEQYF	TGTGCCAGCAGCGTAGACGCTTTAGCGGGCGAGCAGTACTTC
TRBV6-1	TRBD2	TRBJ2-5	once	CASSDYTSGGAETQYF	TGTGCCAGCAGTGACTACACTAGCGGGGGGGCGGAGACCCAGTACTTC
TRBV28	NA	TRBJ1-5	NA	CASQYRGNQPQHF	TGTGCCAGCCAATACAGGGGCAATCAGCCCCAGCATTTT
TRBV18	TRBD2	TRBJ2-5	NA	CASSPQREYEETQYF	TGTGCCAGCTCACCACAGCGGGAGTACGAAGAGACCCAGTACTTC
TRBV7-7	NA	TRBJ2-2	NA	CASSLFTGTGELFF	TGTGCTAGCAGCTTATTTACAGGAACCGGGGAGCTGTTTTTT
TRBV6-1	TRBD1	TRBJ2-7	few	CASIRQGGNEQYF	TGTGCCAGCATCAGACAGGGGGGGAACGAGCAGTACTTC
TRBV19	TRBD2	TRBJ2-2	few	CASKTSSKAGELFF	TGTGCCAGTAAGACTAGCTCGAAGGCCGGGGAGCTGTTTTTT
TRBV6-1	NA	TRBJ1-6	NA	CASSGEGENSPLHF	TGTGCCAGCAGTGGAGAGGGGGAAAATTCACCCCTCCACTTT
TRBV2	TRBD1	TRBJ2-5	NA	CASSPTGGSRETQYF	TGTGCCAGCAGTCCGACAGGGGGTTCCCGGGAGACCCAGTACTTC
TRBV19	TRBD2	TRBJ2-7	NA	CASSLGTSGRAEQYF	TGTGCCAGTAGTCTCGGGACTAGCGGGAGGGCCGAGCAGTACTTC
TRBV7-9	NA	TRBJ2-3	NA	CASSRGDPRDTQYF	TGTGCCAGCAGCCGGGGAGACCCCAGGGATACGCAGTATTTT
TRBV11-3	NA	TRBJ1-3	NA	CASSSAGGPSGNTIYF	TGTGCCAGCAGCTCGGCGGGGGGCCCCTCTGGAAACACCATATATTTT
TRBV5-5	NA	TRBJ1-2	NA	CASSFITTAPDYGYTF	TGTGCCAGCAGCTTTATAACTACGGCTCCAGACTATGGCTACACCTTC
TRBV27	TRBD2	TRBJ2-3	NA	CASRVLGLATDTQYF	TGTGCCAGCAGAGTCCTGGGACTAGCCACAGATACGCAGTATTTT
TRBV7-8	NA	TRBJ2-3	NA	CASRRRSARDTDTQYF	TGTGCCAGCAGACGTCGGAGTGCGCGGGATACAGATACGCAGTATTTT
TRBV7-6	TRBD1	TRBJ2-7	NA	CASSSGTGLYEQYF	TGTGCCAGCAGCTCAGGGACAGGGCTTTACGAGCAGTACTTC
TRBV6-5	NA	TRBJ1-5	NA	CASRGRGSQPQHF	TGTGCCAGCAGGGGCCGGGGGAGTCAGCCCCAGCATTTT
TRBV25-1	NA	TRBJ2-1	NA	CASSDYSGEQFF	TGTGCCAGCAGTGACTATAGCGGCGAGCAGTTCTTC
TRBV5-1	NA	TRBJ2-7	NA	CASSPLGSEQYF	TGCGCCAGCAGCCCCCTGGGGAGCGAGCAGTACTTC
TRBV5-4	NA	TRBJ2-1	NA	CASSSVLAGYNEQFF	TGTGCCAGCAGCTCAGTCCTGGCAGGGTACAATGAGCAGTTCTTC
TRBV19	TRBD1	TRBJ1-2	few	CASRNPGGGHNPYGYTF	TGTGCCAGTAGGAACCCAGGGGGAGGTCATAACCCCTATGGCTACACCTTC
TRBV7-2	TRBD1	TRBJ2-7	NA	CASSPGQGAREQYF	TGTGCCAGCAGTCCGGGACAGGGGGCAAGGGAGCAGTACTTC
TRBV11-3	NA	TRBJ1-1	NA	CASSLEGGTEAFF	TGTGCCAGCAGCTTGGAAGGAGGCACTGAAGCTTTCTTT
TRBV6-5	NA	TRBJ1-2	NA	CASRSTSGQVYTF	TGTGCCAGCAGATCAACGTCAGGGCAGGTCTACACCTTC
TRBV13	NA	TRBJ1-1	once	CASSSSHRVRNTEAFF	TGTGCCAGCAGCTCGTCCCACAGGGTAAGAAACACTGAAGCTTTCTTT
TRBV7-2	NA	TRBJ2-3	NA	CASSSREADTQYF	TGTGCCAGCAGCTCCAGGGAGGCAGATACGCAGTATTTT
TRBV5-4	NA	TRBJ1-1	NA	CASSPQQGAEAFF	TGTGCCAGCAGCCCCCAACAGGGAGCTGAAGCTTTCTTT
TRBV10-3	TRBD1	TRBJ1-3	NA	CAIKTPGQGSRGNTIYF	TGTGCCATCAAGACCCCGGGACAGGGATCGAGAGGAAACACCATATATTTT
TRBV25-1	NA	TRBJ2-3	NA	CASSDTRYTDTQYF	TGTGCCAGCAGTGACACGCGGTACACAGATACGCAGTATTTT
TRBV6-6	NA	TRBJ2-7	NA	CASSYRDSQYEQYF	TGTGCCAGCAGCTACCGGGACTCCCAGTACGAGCAGTACTTC
TRBV5-1	NA	TRBJ2-1	NA	CASSWTPSEGAYNEQFF	TGCGCCAGCAGCTGGACACCGTCAGAAGGGGCCTACAATGAGCAGTTCTTC
TRBV27	NA	TRBJ1-1	once	CASSRFGTGAFF	TGTGCCAGCAGTAGATTCGGGACTGGGGCTTTCTTT
TRBV5-6	TRBD2	TRBJ2-7	many	CASSSAGGGIRSEQYF	TGTGCCAGCAGCTCTGCGGGCGGGGGGATCCGGAGTGAGCAGTACTTC
TRBV4-3	NA	TRBJ1-1	NA	CASTRRETIDRPFF	TGCGCCAGCACCCGTCGGGAGACCATTGACCGCCCTTTCTTT
TRBV9	NA	TRBJ2-2	NA	CASSVSGSTGELFF	TGTGCCAGCAGCGTGAGCGGATCCACCGGGGAGCTGTTTTTT
TRBV29-1	TRBD1	TRBJ1-1	once	CSVGTGGTEAFF	TGCAGCGTTGGGACAGGGGGCACTGAAGCTTTCTTT
TRBV4-1	TRBD2	TRBJ2-3	NA	CASSQDTAGEVDTQYF	TGCGCCAGCAGCCAAGATACCGCGGGAGAGGTAGATACGCAGTATTTT
TRBV10-2	TRBD1	TRBJ1-2	few	CASSRQGTNYGYTF	TGCGCCAGCAGCCGACAGGGTACTAACTATGGCTACACCTTC
TRBV4-1	TRBD1	TRBJ1-5	NA	CASSQSGQGDQPQHF	TGCGCCAGCAGCCAGTCGGGACAGGGGGATCAGCCCCAGCATTTT
TRBV9	NA	TRBJ1-1	NA	CASSERWANTEAFF	TGTGCCAGCAGCGAAAGGTGGGCGAACACTGAAGCTTTCTTT
TRBV7-2	TRBD2	TRBJ2-2	NA	CASSFGGLAGGNTGELFF	TGTGCCAGCAGCTTCGGAGGACTAGCGGGAGGCAACACCGGGGAGCTGTTTTTT
TRBV7-2	TRBD1	TRBJ1-5	NA	CASSLASGGDQPQHF	TGTGCCAGCAGCTTAGCGTCAGGGGGAGATCAGCCCCAGCATTTT
TRBV9	TRBD1	TRBJ2-1	NA	CASSVETGKESYNEQFF	TGTGCCAGCAGCGTAGAGACAGGGAAGGAAAGTTACAATGAGCAGTTCTTC